Listed here is a single TCR beta chain. Its specificity is not known. The length of the CDR3 is 13 residues. CDR1 is MGHRA, CDR2 YSYEKL, per germline. TCRdb reprocessed the 5' RACE reads, with one entry per CDR3 protein and no DNA. Recorded here are fewer than 550,000 distinct CDR3 sequences; the top ten clones represent approximately 2.3%. The data are from a study of monozygotic twins with inflammatory bowel disease. Regarding the study as a whole: Different subtypes (of T cells) could not be told apart from one another.

The receptor comes from a human donor with ulcerative colitis or Crohn's disease, or a healthy co-twin of an affected twin (not recorded which). The chain joins TRBV4-1 to TRBJ2-1. The sequenced material came from blood. The CDR3 reads CASSQGPVDEQFF.